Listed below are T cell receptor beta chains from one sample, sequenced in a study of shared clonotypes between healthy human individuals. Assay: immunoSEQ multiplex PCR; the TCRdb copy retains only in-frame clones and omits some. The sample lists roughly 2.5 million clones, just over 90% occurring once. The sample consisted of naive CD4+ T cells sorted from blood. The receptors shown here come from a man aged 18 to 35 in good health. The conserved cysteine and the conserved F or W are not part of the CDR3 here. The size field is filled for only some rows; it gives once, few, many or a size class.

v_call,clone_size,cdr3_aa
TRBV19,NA,ASRGAGGQSNYGYT
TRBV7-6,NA,ASSSRPGQGGPYGYT
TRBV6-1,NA,ASSGPDRDGPDQPQH
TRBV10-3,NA,ATREPTAANYGYT
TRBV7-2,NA,ASSSGTVNQPQH
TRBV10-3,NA,AISERAGIQETQY
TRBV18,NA,ASSPPQSEQY
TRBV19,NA,ASRAGQASNQPQH
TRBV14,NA,ASSQGTATNEKLF
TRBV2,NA,ASSDRGLNQETQY
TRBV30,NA,AWKTAGNTEAF
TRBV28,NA,ASSPSPNYGYT
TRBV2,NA,ASRTTGNYNSPLH
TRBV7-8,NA,ASSFIQGNRAEAF
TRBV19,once,ASSIGSGRAPYNEQF
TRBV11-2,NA,ASSLRPGGTNTGELF
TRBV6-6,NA,ASSYRQASSGNTIY